These 29 T cell receptor beta chains originate from one sample sequenced in a study of blood T cells in healthy people across ages (dated by TCRdb to about 2015). Library preparation employed 5' RACE. Instrument on record: Illumina HiSeq 2500. The second PCR ran for roughly 7 to 12 cycles and used a J-beta primer mix along with a sample-barcoded 5' primer. Through fastp at Q25 and MiXCR, TCRdb rebuilt clones from the public reads, retaining in-frame beta chains. A single entry per CDR3 protein holds the most common genes and DNA from its merged rows. The sample table contains 750,000 to 950,000 distinct CDR3 sequences; only one count was recorded for roughly 28% of them. Roughly a tenth of the sample lies in the top ten. The same sample was also studied in work on T cells of mothers and their children.

The sequenced material came from blood. The receptors were gathered from a woman aged 40 to 50 in good health.

The chain carries TRBV5-5 and TRBJ2-7; no reliable D call. The CDR3 is 15 amino acids. The V end lost 1 base, the J end lost 2 bases, and 13 bases lay between the germline ends. Germline V gene lookup returns CDR1 SGHKS and CDR2 YYEKEE (reference sequence). Here the CDR3 DNA reads TGTGCCAGCAGCTTGTTTTTCGGTGGGGCCTACGAGCAGTACTTC. Translation gives CASSLFFGGAYEQYF.

In its sample, this clonotype was seen a few times. The rearrangement uses TRBV28 and TRBJ2-3; TRBD1 might be the D (7 bases). The CDR3 has 16 residues. The germline V gene encodes CDR1 MDHEN and CDR2 SYDVKM. Trimming took 4 bases from V and 1 from J, leaving 15 bases between them. CDR3 in amino acids: CASSSGTRGGTDTQYF. The CDR3 DNA reads as TGTGCCAGCAGTTCAGGAACCAGGGGGGGCACAGATACGCAGTATTTT. The full variable domain, in which reference TRBV28 and TRBJ2-3 provide the parts outside the CDR3, is DVKVTQSSRYLVKRTGEKVFLECVQDMDHENMFWYRQDPGLGLRLIYFSYDVKMKEKGDIPEGYSVSREKKERFSLILESASTNQTSMYLCASSSGTRGGTDTQYFGPGTRLTVL.

The chain joins TRBV20-1 to TRBJ2-7; D might be TRBD1 (5 bases). V lost 1 base and J lost 0, with 13 bases in between. Germline CDR1 and CDR2: DFQATT and SNEGSKA (reference sequence). There are 15 residues in the CDR3. The CDR3, as DNA: TGCAGTGCTAGAGGGCAGGGCCAAATCTCCTACGAGCAGTACTTC. As protein: CSARGQGQISYEQYF.

The sample holds a few counts of this clonotype. The chain combines TRBV19 with TRBJ1-5; no clear D gene. V gave up 4 bases and J gave up 0 bases, with 7 bases separating them. The CDR3 covers 14 residues. Germline CDR1 LNHDA, CDR2 SQIVND (reference sequence). The CDR3 is CASSNGFSNQPQHF. CDR3 nucleotides: TGTGCCAGTAGTAATGGGTTTAGCAATCAGCCCCAGCATTTT.

Only a few counts were recorded for this clonotype. For the CDR3, the DNA is TGTGCCAGCAGCTTAGGCCGGGCGATAAGCACTGAAGCTTTCTTT. Protein sequence: CASSLGRAISTEAFF. V gene TRBV7-9 combines with J gene TRBJ1-1, with D uncertain. V was cut by 1 base and J by 4 bases, with 13 bases left in between. The CDR3 runs to 15 residues. Germline V lookup: CDR1 SEHNR, CDR2 FQNEAQ (reference sequence).

In its sample, this clonotype was seen a few times. The chain couples TRBV28 to TRBJ2-1; 11 nucleotides line up with TRBD2. Trimming cost V 1 base and J 4 bases; bases outside gene matches: 3. CDR1 is MDHEN and CDR2 is SYDVKM in the germline V gene. The CDR3 spans 16 residues. The CDR3 is CASSLSGLAVYNEQFF. CDR3 sequence (DNA): TGTGCCAGCAGTTTATCGGGACTAGCGGTATACAATGAGCAGTTCTTC.

The table lists this clonotype with many counts. This rearrangement joins TRBV28 to TRBJ2-7; either TRBD1 or TRBD2 may fit D (6 bases each). Germline V gene data show CDR1 as MDHEN and CDR2 as SYDVKM. The V and J ends lost 4 bases and 1 base respectively, with 17 bases between them. This CDR3 comprises 16 residues. CDR3 bases: TGTGCCAGCAGTTCGACTGGAGAAGGGGGGTCCTACGAGCAGTACTTC. This sequence encodes CASSSTGEGGSYEQYF.

This clonotype has a count of ten or more. A much larger clone lies a single base off, so this may be a read error. This chain joins TRBV7-8 and TRBJ2-7, with D perhaps matching TRBD1 or TRBD2 (5 bases each). The CDR3 covers 12 residues. V lost 1 base, J lost 9 bases, and 10 bases lay in between. CDR1 and CDR2 (germline): SGHVS, FQNEAQ. This CDR3 is CASSLDGTAQYF. CDR3 coding DNA: TGTGCCAGCAGCTTAGATGGGACCGCGCAGTACTTC. Full variable domain (remainder filled in from reference TRBV7-8 and TRBJ2-7): GAGVSQSPRYKVAKRGQDVALRCDPISGHVSLFWYQQALGQGPEFLTYFQNEAQLDKSGLPSDRFFAERPEGSVSTLKIQRTQQEDSAVYLCASSLDGTAQYFGPGTRLTVT.

This chain uses TRBV11-1 with TRBJ2-4, with TRBD1 matching over 10 bases. CDR3 length equals 18 residues. Germline CDR1 and CDR2: SGHAT and FQDESV (reference sequence). V gave up 5 bases and J gave up 0 bases; unmatched junction bases: 10. The CDR3 nucleotides read TGTGCCAGCAGCACAGACGGGACAGGGGTCGGAGCCAAAAACATTCAGTACTTC. Translating gives CASSTDGTGVGAKNIQYF. Based on the CDR3 plus reference TRBV11-1 and TRBJ2-4, the full variable domain is EAEVAQSPRYKITEKSQAVAFWCDPISGHATLYWYRQILGQGPELLVQFQDESVVDDSQLPKDRFSAERLKGVDSTLKIQPAELGDSAMYLCASSTDGTGVGAKNIQYFGAGTRLSVL.

This chain uses TRBV14 with TRBJ2-5, with D possibly matching TRBD1 (6 bases). CDR1 SGHDN and CDR2 FVKESK come from the germline V gene. The CDR3 contains 15 residues. V lost 1 base and J lost 2, with 11 bases in between. This CDR3 is CASSQAQGRQETQYF. The CDR3 bases are TGTGCCAGCAGCCAAGCACAGGGCAGGCAAGAGACCCAGTACTTC.

This clonotype was observed a few times. The chain employs TRBV14 and TRBJ2-7; 7 nucleotides match TRBD1. V trimming: 4 bases; J trimming: 6 bases; junction bases outside the gene matches: 12. Germline V gene lookup returns CDR1 SGHDN and CDR2 FVKESK. The CDR3 extends over 15 amino acids. The CDR3: CASSRETGDLGEQYF. For the CDR3, the DNA is TGTGCCAGCAGCCGCGAAACAGGGGATTTAGGCGAGCAGTACTTC.

This chain joins TRBV9 and TRBJ1-2; 8 nucleotides align to TRBD1. J gave up 6 bases and V 0 bases, and 4 bases lay outside the gene matches. CDR3 length: 14 residues. Germline V gene lookup returns CDR1 SGDLS and CDR2 YYNGEE. CDR3 sequence: CASSVAETGDGYTF. As DNA, the CDR3 is TGTGCCAGCAGCGTAGCGGAGACAGGGGATGGCTACACCTTC.

This clonotype was seen a handful of times. The chain combines TRBV7-8 with TRBJ1-1; D is perhaps TRBD1 (5 bases). The CDR3 runs to 14 residues. V lost 4 bases, J lost 1 base, and 10 bases lay in between. CDR1 is SGHVS and CDR2 is FQNEAQ in the germline V gene. CDR3 sequence: CASSSTTENTEAFF. The CDR3 DNA reads as TGTGCCAGCAGCTCTACGACAGAGAACACTGAAGCTTTCTTT.

With regard to this clonotype: A much larger clone lies one base from this, so it may be a read error. V gene TRBV12-3 or TRBV12-4 combines with J gene TRBJ2-3, with TRBD2 as a possible D gene (7 bases). The CDR3 contains 15 residues. V was pared by 1 base and J by 4 bases, with 12 bases between. The CDR3 nucleotides read TGTGCCAGCAGTTTAGTCACGGGGGGCGCAGATACGCAGTATTTT. Translation gives CASSLVTGGADTQYF.

This clonotype was detected only a few times. This rearrangement joins TRBV12-3 or TRBV12-4 to TRBJ2-1; D uncertain. The CDR3 is 12 residues long. Trimming removed 7 bases from V and 1 base from J, with 5 bases in between. CDR3 loop: CASKWSYNEQFF. CDR3 DNA sequence: TGTGCCAGCAAGTGGTCCTACAATGAGCAGTTCTTC.

For the CDR3, the DNA is TGTGCCAGCAGTTACGAGGGTGCGTGGGGAGAGACCCAGTACTTC. Translation gives CASSYEGAWGETQYF. The chain couples TRBV6-5 to TRBJ2-5; tentative D call: TRBD2 (5 bases). The CDR3 is made up of 15 amino acids. Trimming removed 2 bases at V and 4 bases at J, with 14 bases between. Looked up from germline, CDR1 is MNHEY and CDR2 is SVGAGI.

This clonotype appeared many times. This rearrangement joins TRBV12-3 or TRBV12-4 to TRBJ2-7; no definite D call. The CDR3 runs 14 residues. V was shortened by 8 bases and J by 1 base, with 15 bases between the two germline ends. The CDR3 DNA follows: TGTGCCAGCGGGGATTCGACTGCTTCCTACGAGCAGTACTTC. This codes for CASGDSTASYEQYF.

The chain carries TRBV7-2 and TRBJ2-1, with 7 positions matching TRBD1. Germline V CDR1 and CDR2: SGHTA, FQGNSA. The CDR3 spans 15 residues. J gave up 2 bases and V 2 bases, and 3 bases lay outside the gene matches. This CDR3 reads CASSLIQGTYNEQFF. The CDR3 bases are TGTGCCAGCAGCTTAATACAGGGGACCTACAATGAGCAGTTCTTC.

This clonotype occurred a few times. The junction does not match germline at one end; this may be a read error. The CDR3 DNA reads TGCGCCGGCAGCCTGGAGGCCGGCGTTAACTATGGCTACACCTTC. It codes for CAGSLEAGVNYGYTF. The chain carries TRBV5-1 and TRBJ1-2; D uncertain. This CDR3 is built from 15 residues. From germline, CDR1 is SGHRS and CDR2 YFSETQ.

The genes are TRBV7-6 and TRBJ2-4; 10 positions agree with TRBD2. The closer fit of TRBJ2-7 to the DNA end suggests the J call may be wrong. The CDR3 loop spans 15 amino acids. CDR1 and CDR2 from the germline V gene are SGHVS and FNYEAQ. The CDR3: CASSPGSGGAFEQYF. The CDR3 bases are TGTGCCAGCAGCCCCGGGAGCGGGGGGGCCTTCGAGCAGTACTTC.

A remark on this clonotype: Germline is not matched at one junction end, which may reflect a read error. CDR3 DNA sequence: TGTGCCACCAGCGGAGACCCTCGAGCGGGGCCTTACAATGAGCAGTTCTTC. It is translated as CATSGDPRAGPYNEQFF. The chain has TRBV15 and TRBJ2-1; 7 bases are shared with TRBD2. Per the germline V gene, CDR1 is LNHNV and CDR2 is YYDKDF (reference sequence). This CDR3 contains 17 residues.

The J gene is TRBJ2-5, the V gene TRBV20-1; tentative D call: TRBD1 (5 bases). The CDR3 spans 15 residues. Germline V CDR1 and CDR2: DFQATT, SNEGSKA (reference sequence). Trimming left V 0 bases short and J 0 bases short, with 11 bases between. The CDR3 DNA follows: TGCAGTGCTAGAGATTTTAAGGGGTACCAAGAGACCCAGTACTTC. Translation gives CSARDFKGYQETQYF.

CDR3 protein: CASSYLSSGTVINSPLHF. For the CDR3, the DNA is TGTGCCAGCAGCTATCTTTCCTCCGGGACAGTAATTAATTCACCCCTCCACTTT. V is TRBV7-2 and J is TRBJ1-6; 7 nucleotides line up with TRBD1. V shed 4 bases and J 6 bases; nucleotides not matched to a gene: 15. Germline CDR1 and CDR2: SGHTA and FQGNSA. The CDR3 consists of 18 residues.

The chain is built from TRBV21-1 and TRBJ1-2; TRBD1, the table's D call, lacks a check against the DNA. TRBV21-1 is marked as a pseudogene. CDR3 length: 17 residues. The CDR3 nucleotides are TGTGCCAGCAGACCACAAACACAGGGGCGCGCAAACTATGGCTACACCTTC. It translates to CASRPQTQGRANYGYTF.

The chain joins TRBV29-1 to TRBJ1-1; D gene unclear. Per germline, CDR1 SQVTM and CDR2 ANQGSEA. The CDR3 length is 13 residues. The ends were cut back, 2 bases at V and 1 base at J, with 8 bases in the middle. CDR3 DNA: TGCAGCGTTGAAAGGGAGACGAACACTGAAGCTTTCTTT. Encoded protein: CSVERETNTEAFF.

The rearrangement links TRBV29-1 to TRBJ2-1, with 11 bases that match TRBD2. V lost 7 bases and J lost 9; bases outside the gene matches: 11. Germline-derived CDR1 and CDR2 are SQVTM and ANQGSEA. The CDR3 length is 14 residues. The CDR3 is CSGTTGTSGGEQFF. In DNA, the CDR3 is TGCAGCGGGACTACCGGGACTAGCGGCGGTGAGCAGTTCTTC.

At least ten counts were recorded for this clonotype. The chain joins TRBV25-1 to TRBJ2-7, with TRBD1 matching 8 bases. Germline V gene data show CDR1 as MGHDK and CDR2 as SYGVNS. With V trimmed by 4 bases and J by 3 bases, 8 bases remained unmatched. The CDR3 consists of 15 residues. The CDR3 reads CASSGGQGGYYEQYF. The CDR3 DNA follows: TGTGCCAGCAGTGGTGGACAGGGTGGTTACTACGAGCAGTACTTC.

This clonotype was recorded at least ten times. The chain uses TRBV7-9 and TRBJ2-3, with D unresolved. The germline CDR1 and CDR2 sequences are SEHNR and FQNEAQ (reference sequence). The CDR3 has 16 amino acids. Trimming shortened V by 5 bases and J by 4 bases, and 19 bases separated the two germline ends. CDR3 protein: CASSPKTSLGADTQYF. CDR3 bases: TGTGCCAGCAGCCCCAAGACTTCGTTGGGCGCAGATACGCAGTATTTT. The whole variable domain, filled in from reference TRBV7-9 and TRBJ2-3, reads DTGVSQNPRHKITKRGQNVTFRCDPISEHNRLYWYRQTLGQGPEFLTYFQNEAQLEKSRLLSDRFSAERPKGSFSTLEIQRTEQGDSAMYLCASSPKTSLGADTQYFGPGTRLTVL.

In regard to this clonotype: An end of the junction differs from the germline gene, which may be a read error. The chain has TRBV4-2 and TRBJ2-5; TRBD1 matches 10 bases. The CDR3 sequence is 15 residues long. Germline-derived CDR1 and CDR2 are LGHNA and YNFKEQ. CDR3 in DNA: TGTTCCAGCAGCCAAGTGGGACAGGGGAAGGAGACCCAGTACTTC. It yields the protein CSSSQVGQGKETQYF.